This T cell receptor beta chain was identified during a study of control samples from healthy donors and cancer patients. The length of the CDR3 is 11 residues. The germline V gene has CDR1 GTSNPN and CDR2 SVGIG (reference sequence). V was cut by 4 bases and J by 4 bases, with 8 bases left in between. The assay was immunoSEQ multiplex PCR, and TCRdb's table has in-frame clones only and misses some. The sample consists of more than 95,000 clones, around 94% of them appearing once. The TCR comes from a man aged 80 or over with head and neck cancer. The rearrangement uses TRBV30 and TRBJ2-7; perhaps TRBD1 as D (5 bases). The sample taken for sequencing was PBMCs. As DNA, the CDR3 is TGTGCCTGGAATGGGGCTTACGAGCAGTACTTC. Translating gives CAWNGAYEQYF.